A single T cell receptor (beta chain) is shown here with its context. These data are taken from a study of cytomegalovirus exposure and HLA in healthy donors. Assay: immunoSEQ multiplex PCR; the TCRdb copy retains only in-frame clones and omits some. The repertoire includes some 170,000 clones, about 88% of them detected once, and around 2.4% sits in the top ten. Sequenced input: PBMCs. The TCR was taken from a woman between 18 and 29 years old in good health and CMV-seronegative.

CDR3 sequence reads: CASSLGFQGESAYEQYF. CDR3 coding DNA: TGTGCCAGCAGCTTAGGATTTCAGGGCGAATCTGCCTACGAGCAGTACTTC. The genes are TRBV7-9 and TRBJ2-7, with a possible D match to TRBD1 (5 bases). Germline V gives CDR1 SEHNR, CDR2 FQNEAQ (reference sequence). This CDR3 comprises 17 residues. Trimming took off 1 base at V and 2 bases at J, with 18 bases between the two ends.